This T cell receptor (beta chain) appears in the sequencing data of a study of blood T cell repertoires in COVID-19. Study information: Acute and convalescent COVID-19 specimens originated in the United States, Italy and Spain. PBMCs, B-cell-depleted T cells, or T cells provided the cDNA or gDNA that made up the material.

This clone came up once. In the source study's methods: Estimates of nucleated cell counts were drawn from the amplification of reference gene primers. Profiled with immunoSEQ multiplex PCR; TCRdb holds only in-frame clones, not every one. That table supplies the V and J calls and clone size; D and trimming were determined from the DNA. The sample contains about 170,000 clones, around four fifths of which appear only once. Seattle's cohort entered during active infection and was followed longitudinally. This CDR3 has 15 residues. Germline values: CDR1 KGHDR, CDR2 SFDVKD. The V and J ends lost 4 bases and 5 bases, in that order; junction bases with no gene match: 4.

Sequencing was done on a sample of peripheral blood. The chain joins TRBV24-1 to TRBJ2-1, with 10 bases that match TRBD1. The TCR originated in a woman at least 80 years old with COVID-19, enrolled during active disease. CDR3 sequence: CATSEAGTGDNEQFF. CDR3 nucleotide sequence: TGTGCCACCAGTGAGGCCGGGACAGGGGACAATGAGCAGTTCTTC.